This TCR beta chain was sequenced for a study of cytomegalovirus exposure and HLA in healthy donors. As for this clone: Antigen specificity is unknown.

The CDR3 sequence is 14 residues long. V lost 3 bases to trimming and J lost 3 bases; unmatched junction nucleotides: 4. Germline values: CDR1 MGHRA, CDR2 YSYEKL. Study results and caveats: Another analysis was done later, and it associated 16,951 TCR beta sequences with HLA alleles at 0.05 false discovery rate.

The PCR made use of 60 Vbeta and 13 Jbeta primers. Clones were read by immunoSEQ multiplex PCR, and TCRdb kept only the in-frame ones, dropping some. This sample's table has fewer than 75,000 clones. The chain employs TRBV4-1 and TRBJ2-7; 8 bases align to TRBD1. The TCR was taken from a boy younger than 18 in good health and CMV-seronegative. Sequencing was done on a sample of PBMCs. CDR3 region: CASSQQGAGYEQYF. CDR3 nucleotides: TGCGCCAGCAGCCAGCAGGGGGCAGGCTACGAGCAGTACTTC.